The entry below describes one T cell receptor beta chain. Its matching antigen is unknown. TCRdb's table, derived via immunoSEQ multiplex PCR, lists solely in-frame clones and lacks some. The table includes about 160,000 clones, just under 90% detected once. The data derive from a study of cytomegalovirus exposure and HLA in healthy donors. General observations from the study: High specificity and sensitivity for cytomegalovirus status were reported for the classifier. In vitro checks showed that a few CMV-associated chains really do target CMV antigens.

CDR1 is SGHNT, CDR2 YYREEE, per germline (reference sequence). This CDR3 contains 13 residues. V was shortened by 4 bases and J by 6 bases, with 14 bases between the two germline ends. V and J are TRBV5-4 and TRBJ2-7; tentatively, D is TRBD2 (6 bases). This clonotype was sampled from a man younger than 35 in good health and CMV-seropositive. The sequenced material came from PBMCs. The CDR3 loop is CASSALAGSEQYF. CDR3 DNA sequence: TGTGCCAGCAGCGCCCTTGCGGGGTCCGAGCAGTACTTC.